This T cell receptor beta chain was sequenced for a study of cytomegalovirus exposure and HLA in healthy donors. Study details: Most donors, less than 85% of several hundred genotyped, fell in the Caucasian-associated ancestry cluster.

In the PCR, 60 Vbeta and 13 Jbeta primers were used. Produced via immunoSEQ multiplex PCR; TCRdb's table is partial and in-frame only. The data hold 150,000 or so clones, with about 70% observed a single time. The germline V gene encodes CDR1 MNHNS and CDR2 SASEGT. CDR3 size: 13 residues. Trimming took 7 bases from V and 0 from J, leaving 7 bases between them. Sequences were obtained from PBMCs. This chain links TRBV6-1 with TRBJ1-3; weak D call: TRBD1 (5 bases). The clonotype comes from a man aged 30 to 45 in good health and CMV-seropositive. CDR3 protein: CASKGFSGNTIYF. The DNA of the CDR3 is TGTGCCAGCAAGGGGTTCTCTGGAAACACCATATATTTT.